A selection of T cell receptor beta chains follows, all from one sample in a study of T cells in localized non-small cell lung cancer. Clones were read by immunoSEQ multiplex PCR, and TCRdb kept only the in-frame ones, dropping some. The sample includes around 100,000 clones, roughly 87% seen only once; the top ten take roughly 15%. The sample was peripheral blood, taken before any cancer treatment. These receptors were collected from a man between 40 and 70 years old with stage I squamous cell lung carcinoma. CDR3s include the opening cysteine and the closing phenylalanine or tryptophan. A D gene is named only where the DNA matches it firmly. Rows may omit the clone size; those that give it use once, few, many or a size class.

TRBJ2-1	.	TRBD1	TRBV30	TGTGCCTGGAGTGCCGGTGGACAGGGTTATGAGCAGTTCTTC	CAWSAGGQGYEQFF
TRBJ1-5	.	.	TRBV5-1	TGCGCCAGCAGTCCAACAGATATCAATCAGCCCCAGCATTTT	CASSPTDINQPQHF
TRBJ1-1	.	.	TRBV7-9	TGTGCCAGCAGCTTAGGAGGGAGCCGGAGGAACACTGAAGCTTTCTTT	CASSLGGSRRNTEAFF
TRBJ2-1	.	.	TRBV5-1	TGCGCCAGCAACGTGGGCAGGGACTTGGATGAGCAGTTCTTC	CASNVGRDLDEQFF
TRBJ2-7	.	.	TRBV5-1	TGCGCCAGCAGCCCCAACGACCGAATTTCCGACGAGCAGTACTTC	CASSPNDRISDEQYF
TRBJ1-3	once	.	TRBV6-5	TGTGCCAGCAGGCCCCTGGGGACTAATGGAAACACCATATATTTT	CASRPLGTNGNTIYF
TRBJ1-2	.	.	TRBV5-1	TGCGCCAGCACCTACGGGACGGCTTCTAACTATGGCTACACCTTC	CASTYGTASNYGYTF
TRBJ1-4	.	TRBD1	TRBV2	TGTGCCAGCAGTAAAACAGGGGTTTCGACTAATGAAAAACTGTTTTTT	CASSKTGVSTNEKLFF
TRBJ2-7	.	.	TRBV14	TGTGCCAGCAGCCAAGGAGTGGGGGTTCGGTACTTC	CASSQGVGVRYF
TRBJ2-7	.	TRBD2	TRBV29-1	TGCAGTTACCGGGCGGGAGGGGCCTCCTACGAGCAGTACTTC	CSYRAGGASYEQYF
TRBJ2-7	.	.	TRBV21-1	TGTGCCAGCAGCCCGGGACATACTACATTCGGAAGCTCCTACGAGCAGTACTTC	CASSPGHTTFGSSYEQYF
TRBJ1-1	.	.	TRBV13	TGTGCCAGCAGCTATTCCTCCCTTGGGGTGGGGAGAAACACTGAAGCTTTCTTT	CASSYSSLGVGRNTEAFF
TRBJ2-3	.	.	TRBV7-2	TGTGCCAGCAAGGGTGTCACAGATACGCAGTATTTT	CASKGVTDTQYF
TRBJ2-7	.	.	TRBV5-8	TGTGCCAGCAGCTTGAGCCGGGAGCAGTACTTC	CASSLSREQYF
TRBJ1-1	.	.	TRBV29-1	TGCAGCGTTGATCTGGGGGGGACTGAAGCTTTCTTT	CSVDLGGTEAFF
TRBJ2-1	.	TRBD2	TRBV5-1	TGCGCCAGCAGTTTAATAGCGGGGGGCCCTGAGCAGTTCTTC	CASSLIAGGPEQFF
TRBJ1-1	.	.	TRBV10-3	TGTGCCATCTCTTCCGCCAGGGAGAACACTGAAGCTTTCTTT	CAISSARENTEAFF
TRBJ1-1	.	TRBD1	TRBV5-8	TGTGCCAGCAGACCAAGGACAGGGAGGGGGAACACTGAAGCTTTCTTT	CASRPRTGRGNTEAFF
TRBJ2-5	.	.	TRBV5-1	TGCGCCAGCAGCTTGCAGGGAGCGGGCCAAGAGACCCAGTACTTC	CASSLQGAGQETQYF
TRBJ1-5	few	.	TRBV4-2	TGTGCCAGCAGCCAAGAGCCCGATCAGCCCCAGCATTTT	CASSQEPDQPQHF
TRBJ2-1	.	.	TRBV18	TGTGCCAGCTCACCACCGGTATACAATGAGCAGTTCTTC	CASSPPVYNEQFF
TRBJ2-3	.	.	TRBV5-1	TGCGCCAGCAGCTCTTCCTGGTCAGATACGCAGTATTTT	CASSSSWSDTQYF
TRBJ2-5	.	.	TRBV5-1	TGCGCCAGCAGCCCTCTCTGGGTGAGACAAGAGACCCAGTACTTC	CASSPLWVRQETQYF
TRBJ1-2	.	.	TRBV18	TGTGCCAGCTCACGAACCCTTACCGGGCATATTCCCGACAGTTCACTGACCTTTAACTATGGCTACACCTTC	CASSRTLTGHIPDSSLTFNYGYTF
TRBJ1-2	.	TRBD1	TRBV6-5	TGTGCCAGCAGTAAAGACAGGGGCCGAGGCTACACCTTC	CASSKDRGRGYTF
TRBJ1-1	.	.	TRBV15	TGTGCCACCAGCAGAGGGGGAGGAGGTACTGAAGCTTTCTTT	CATSRGGGGTEAFF